The clone carrying this TCR beta chain was picked up a small number of times. With each sample, at least 6 micrograms of total RNA were extracted. The data were taken from a study of blood T cells in healthy people across ages. The use of a sample-barcoded 5' primer and a J-beta primer mix characterized a second PCR of roughly 6 to 11 cycles. Through a template-switch adaptor with 12 random nucleotides, each cDNA molecule received a tag. One entry per CDR3 protein, called by TCRdb with MiXCR from the 5' RACE reads. The repertoire holds 870,000 or so distinct CDR3 sequences, under 35% seen once, with 15% to 20% in the top ten. This clonotype was obtained from a woman aged 80 or older in good health. Sample: blood.

The CDR3 DNA sequence: TGTGCCAGCAGCTTGGTAATAGGGAACACTGAAGCTTTCTTT. Translation: CASSLVIGNTEAFF. The chain joins TRBV5-5 to TRBJ1-1; D is unresolved. Looked up from germline, CDR1 is SGHKS and CDR2 is YYEKEE (reference sequence). CDR3 length: 14 amino acids. Trimming shortened V by 0 bases and J by 1 base, and 7 bases separated the two germline ends.